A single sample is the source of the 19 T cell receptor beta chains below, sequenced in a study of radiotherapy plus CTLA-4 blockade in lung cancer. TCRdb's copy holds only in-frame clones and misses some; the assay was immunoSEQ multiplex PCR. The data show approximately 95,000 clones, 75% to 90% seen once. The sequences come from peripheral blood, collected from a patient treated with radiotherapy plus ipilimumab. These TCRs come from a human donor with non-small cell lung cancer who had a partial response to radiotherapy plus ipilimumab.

CDR3 sequence reads: CASSPPGAGNTIYF. CDR3 coding DNA: TGTGCCAGCAGTCCCCCGGGGGCTGGAAACACCATATATTTT. The rearrangement uses TRBV28 and TRBJ1-3, with TRBD1 as a possible D gene (5 bases). V lost 5 bases and J 2 bases, leaving 10 bases between the germline ends. The CDR3 has 14 residues. Germline values: CDR1 MDHEN, CDR2 SYDVKM.

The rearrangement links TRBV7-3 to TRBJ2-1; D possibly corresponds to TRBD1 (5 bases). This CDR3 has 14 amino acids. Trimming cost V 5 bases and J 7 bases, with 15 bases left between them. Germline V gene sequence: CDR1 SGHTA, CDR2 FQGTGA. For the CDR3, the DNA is TGTGCCAGCAGCCCCCTTGGGGCATTAAATGAGCAGTTCTTC. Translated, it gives CASSPLGALNEQFF. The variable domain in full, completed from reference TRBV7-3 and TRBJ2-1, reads GAGVSQTPSNKVTEKGKYVELRCDPISGHTALYWYRQSLGQGPEFLIYFQGTGAADDSGLPNDRFFAVRPEGSVSTLKIQRTERGDSAVYLCASSPLGALNEQFFGPGTRLTVL.

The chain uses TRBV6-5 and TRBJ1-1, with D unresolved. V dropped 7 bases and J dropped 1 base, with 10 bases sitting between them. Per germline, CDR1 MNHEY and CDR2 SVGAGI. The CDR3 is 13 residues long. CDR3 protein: CASTPQANTEAFF. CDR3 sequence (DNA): TGTGCCAGCACCCCTCAGGCGAACACTGAAGCTTTCTTT.

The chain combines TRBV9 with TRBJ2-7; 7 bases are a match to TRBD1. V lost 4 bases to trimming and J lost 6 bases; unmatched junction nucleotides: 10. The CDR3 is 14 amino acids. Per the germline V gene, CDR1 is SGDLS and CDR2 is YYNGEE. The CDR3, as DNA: TGTGCCAGCAGCACCACCCCGACAGGGTTCGAGCAGTACTTC. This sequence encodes CASSTTPTGFEQYF.

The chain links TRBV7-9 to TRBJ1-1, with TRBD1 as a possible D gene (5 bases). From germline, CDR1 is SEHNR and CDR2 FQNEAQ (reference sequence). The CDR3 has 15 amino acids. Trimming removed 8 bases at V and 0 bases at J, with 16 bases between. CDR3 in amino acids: CASLQSPGLNTEAFF. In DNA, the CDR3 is TGTGCCAGCCTTCAATCCCCAGGGTTGAACACTGAAGCTTTCTTT.

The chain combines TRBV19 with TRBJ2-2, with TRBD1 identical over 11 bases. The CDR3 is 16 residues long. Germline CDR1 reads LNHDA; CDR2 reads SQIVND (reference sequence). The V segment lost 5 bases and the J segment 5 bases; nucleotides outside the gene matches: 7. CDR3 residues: CASSPRDRGRTGELFF. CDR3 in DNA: TGTGCCAGTAGTCCCCGGGACAGGGGGAGGACCGGGGAGCTGTTTTTT.

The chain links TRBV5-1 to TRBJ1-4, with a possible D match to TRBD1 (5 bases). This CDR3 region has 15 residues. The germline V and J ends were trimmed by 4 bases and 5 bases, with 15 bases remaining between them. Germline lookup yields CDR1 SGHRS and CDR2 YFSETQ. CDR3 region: CASSPGPTGNEKLFF. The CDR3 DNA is TGCGCCAGCAGCCCGGGCCCCACAGGAAATGAAAAACTGTTTTTT.

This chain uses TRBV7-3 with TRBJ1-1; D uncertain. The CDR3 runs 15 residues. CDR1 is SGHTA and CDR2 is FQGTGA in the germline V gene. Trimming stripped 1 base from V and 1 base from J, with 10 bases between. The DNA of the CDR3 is TGTGCCAGCAGCTTAATAAGGAGGGCGAACACTGAAGCTTTCTTT. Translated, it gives CASSLIRRANTEAFF.

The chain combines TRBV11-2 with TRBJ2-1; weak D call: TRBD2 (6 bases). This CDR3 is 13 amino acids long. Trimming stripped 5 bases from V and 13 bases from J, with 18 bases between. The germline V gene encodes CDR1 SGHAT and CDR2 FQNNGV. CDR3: CASSPDPTRSQFF. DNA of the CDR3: TGTGCCAGCAGCCCAGATCCGACTAGATCCCAGTTCTTC.

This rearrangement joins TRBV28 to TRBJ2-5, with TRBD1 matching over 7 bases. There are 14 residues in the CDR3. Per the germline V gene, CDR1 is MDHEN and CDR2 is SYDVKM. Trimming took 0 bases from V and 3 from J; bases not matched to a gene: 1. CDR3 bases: TGTGCCAGCAGTTTATGGGACAGGAAAGAGACCCAGTACTTC. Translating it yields CASSLWDRKETQYF.

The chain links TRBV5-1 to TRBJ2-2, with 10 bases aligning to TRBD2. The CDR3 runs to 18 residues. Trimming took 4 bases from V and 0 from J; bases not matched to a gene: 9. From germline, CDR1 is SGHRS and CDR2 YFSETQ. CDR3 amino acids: CASSRGLAGASNTGELFF. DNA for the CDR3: TGCGCCAGCAGCAGGGGCCTAGCGGGGGCGTCGAACACCGGGGAGCTGTTTTTT.

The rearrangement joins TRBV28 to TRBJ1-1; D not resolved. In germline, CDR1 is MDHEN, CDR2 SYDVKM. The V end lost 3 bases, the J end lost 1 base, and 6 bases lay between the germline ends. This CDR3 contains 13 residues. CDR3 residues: CASSFRSNTEAFF. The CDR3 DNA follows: TGTGCCAGCAGTTTTCGGTCGAACACTGAAGCTTTCTTT.

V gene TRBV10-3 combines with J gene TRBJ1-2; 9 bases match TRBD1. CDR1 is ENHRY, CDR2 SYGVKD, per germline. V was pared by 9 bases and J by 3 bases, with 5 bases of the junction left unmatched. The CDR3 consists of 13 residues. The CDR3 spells CAIRGQGDYGYTF. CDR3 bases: TGTGCCATACGGGGACAGGGAGACTATGGCTACACCTTC.

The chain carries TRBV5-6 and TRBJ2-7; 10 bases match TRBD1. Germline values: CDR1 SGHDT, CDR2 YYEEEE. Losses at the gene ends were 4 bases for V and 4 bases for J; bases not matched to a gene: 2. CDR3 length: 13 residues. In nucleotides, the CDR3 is TGTGCCAGCAGCGGGGGACAGGGGTACGAGCAGTACTTC. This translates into CASSGGQGYEQYF. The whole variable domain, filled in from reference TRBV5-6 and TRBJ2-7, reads DAGVTQSPTHLIKTRGQQVTLRCSPKSGHDTVSWYQQALGQGPQFIFQYYEEEERQRGNFPDRFSGHQFPNYSSELNVNALLLGDSALYLCASSGGQGYEQYFGPGTRLTVT.

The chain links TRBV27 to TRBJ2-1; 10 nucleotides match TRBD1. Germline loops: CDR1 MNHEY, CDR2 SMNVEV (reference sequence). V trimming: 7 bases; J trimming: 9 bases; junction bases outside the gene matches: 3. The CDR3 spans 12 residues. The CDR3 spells CASTTGGGEQFF. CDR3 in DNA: TGTGCCAGCACGACAGGGGGCGGTGAGCAGTTCTTC.

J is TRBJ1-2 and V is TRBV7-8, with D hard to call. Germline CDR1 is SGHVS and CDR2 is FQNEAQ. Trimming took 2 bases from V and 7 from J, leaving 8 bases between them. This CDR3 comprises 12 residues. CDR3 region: CASSLNRVGYTF. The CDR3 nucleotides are TGTGCCAGCAGCTTAAACCGGGTTGGCTACACCTTC.

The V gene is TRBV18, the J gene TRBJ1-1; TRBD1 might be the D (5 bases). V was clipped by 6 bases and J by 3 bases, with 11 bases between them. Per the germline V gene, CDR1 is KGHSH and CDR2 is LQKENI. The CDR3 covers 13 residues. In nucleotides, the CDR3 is TGTGCCAGCTCCAAAGGGGCGGACACTGAAGCTTTCTTT. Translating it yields CASSKGADTEAFF.

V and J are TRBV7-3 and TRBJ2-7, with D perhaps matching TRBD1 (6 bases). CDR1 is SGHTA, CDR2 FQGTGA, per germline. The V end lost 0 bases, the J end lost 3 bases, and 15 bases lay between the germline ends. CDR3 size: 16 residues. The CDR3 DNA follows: TGTGCCAGCAGCTTAACCCAGTCACAGGGTCTCTACGAGCAGTACTTC. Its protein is CASSLTQSQGLYEQYF.

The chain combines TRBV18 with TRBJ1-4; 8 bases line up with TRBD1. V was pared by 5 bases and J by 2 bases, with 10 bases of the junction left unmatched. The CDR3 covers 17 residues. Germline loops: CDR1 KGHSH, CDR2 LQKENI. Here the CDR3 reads CASSSTLGQGTNEKLFF. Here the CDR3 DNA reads TGTGCCAGCTCATCGACCCTAGGACAGGGCACTAATGAAAAACTGTTTTTT.